Below, one T cell receptor (beta chain) is given with its context. CDR3 length: 15 residues. Germline V lookup: CDR1 MDHEN, CDR2 SYDVKM. The junction had 4 bases not matched to a gene; V was cut back by 2 bases and J by 5 bases. Here immunoSEQ multiplex PCR was the method, and the copy in TCRdb shows in-frame clones only, minus some. The table shows about 400,000 clones, with under 90% occurring only once. The data were taken from a study of blood T cell repertoires in COVID-19. The V and J genes are TRBV28 and TRBJ2-2, with 8 bases fitting TRBD1. Source material: PBMCs or T cells enriched from blood (not recorded which). This sequence was found in a woman aged 25-40 years who had recovered from COVID-19. Written as DNA, the CDR3 is TGTGCCAGCAGTTTAGGGGACAGGAAGACCGGGGAGCTGTTTTTT. Its protein product is CASSLGDRKTGELFF. The whole variable domain, remainder taken from reference TRBV28 and TRBJ2-2, is DVKVTQSSRYLVKRTGEKVFLECVQDMDHENMFWYRQDPGLGLRLIYFSYDVKMKEKGDIPEGYSVSREKKERFSLILESASTNQTSMYLCASSLGDRKTGELFFGEGSRLTVL.